The 9 T cell receptor beta chains given below trace back to one sample, sequenced in a study of blood T cell repertoires in COVID-19. Only in-frame clones appear in the TCRdb table, and some are missing; sequencing was by immunoSEQ multiplex PCR. Altogether about 300,000 clones are present, 90% being singletons, with the ten largest covering over 3.5%. Sequencing used PBMCs or T cells enriched from blood (not recorded which). Source of these receptors: a woman under 30 with acute COVID-19.

The V gene is TRBV18, the J gene TRBJ2-7; 7 nucleotides align to TRBD2. V lost 4 bases, J lost 5 bases, and 11 bases stayed unmatched. CDR3 length: 15 residues. The germline V gene encodes CDR1 KGHSH and CDR2 LQKENI. CDR3 residues: CASSQTAGPANEQYF. CDR3 bases: TGTGCCAGCTCACAAACAGCGGGACCTGCAAACGAGCAGTACTTC.

The chain combines TRBV28 with TRBJ1-2; D gene ambiguous. Germline CDR1 and CDR2: MDHEN and SYDVKM. Trimming took off 4 bases at V and 3 bases at J, with 9 bases between the two ends. This CDR3 has 13 residues. CDR3 DNA sequence: TGTGCCAGCAGTTGGAGGCGATACTATGGCTACACCTTC. Residues: CASSWRRYYGYTF.

The chain links TRBV18 to TRBJ1-2; 7 nucleotides match TRBD1. Germline CDR1 is KGHSH and CDR2 is LQKENI. Losses at the gene ends were 5 bases for V and 2 bases for J; bases not matched to a gene: 5. The CDR3 sequence is 14 residues long. The chain's CDR3 is CASSLEGANYGYTF. CDR3 coding DNA: TGTGCCAGCTCATTAGAGGGGGCGAACTATGGCTACACCTTC.

V usage is TRBV9 and J usage is TRBJ2-2; D may be TRBD2 (5 bases). Trimming left V 2 bases short and J 2 bases short, with 13 bases between. The germline gives CDR1 SGDLS, CDR2 YYNGEE. The CDR3 is 16 residues long. CDR3 sequence: CASSVWGDVNTGELFF. The CDR3 DNA follows: TGTGCCAGCAGCGTGTGGGGAGATGTAAACACCGGGGAGCTGTTTTTT.

The CDR3 region is CASSPGLLSGANVLTF. As DNA, the CDR3 is TGTGCCAGCAGCCCGGGACTATTGTCTGGGGCCAACGTCCTGACTTTC. The rearrangement joins TRBV2 to TRBJ2-6; 7 bases map to TRBD2. Germline values: CDR1 SNHLY, CDR2 FYNNEI. After removal of 6 bases from V and 1 base from J, the junction contained 6 bases not matched to a gene. The CDR3 spans 16 residues. Full variable domain (outside the CDR3, taken from reference TRBV2 and TRBJ2-6): EPEVTQTPSHQVTQMGQEVILRCVPISNHLYFYWYRQILGQKVEFLVSFYNNEISEKSEIFDDQFSVERPDGSNFTLKIRSTKLEDSAMYFCASSPGLLSGANVLTFGAGSRLTVL.

The rearrangement uses TRBV27 and TRBJ2-7, with TRBD1 matching over 7 bases. The CDR3 runs to 15 residues. CDR1 is MNHEY, CDR2 SMNVEV, per germline (reference sequence). V dropped 3 bases and J dropped 2; count of bases not matched to a gene: 7. CDR3 sequence: CASSLGRQGAYEQYF. DNA for the CDR3: TGTGCCAGCAGTTTGGGGCGGCAGGGGGCCTACGAGCAGTACTTC.

The gene calls are TRBV6-1 and TRBJ2-2; TRBD2 is a possible D gene (5 bases). Trimming cost V 3 bases and J 7 bases, with 12 bases left between them. In germline, CDR1 is MNHNS, CDR2 SASEGT. The CDR3 is 14 amino acids. CDR3 sequence: CASSEGVGNGELFF. For the CDR3, the DNA is TGTGCCAGCAGTGAGGGAGTGGGGAACGGGGAGCTGTTTTTT.

This rearrangement joins TRBV7-9 to TRBJ2-5; D uncertain. V was pared by 1 base and J by 4 bases, with 10 bases between. The CDR3 is 14 amino acids. Germline loops: CDR1 SEHNR, CDR2 FQNEAQ (reference sequence). Here the CDR3 reads CASSLGADRETQYF. The CDR3, as DNA: TGTGCCAGCAGCTTAGGGGCCGATCGAGAGACCCAGTACTTC. The full variable domain, rest sourced from reference TRBV7-9 and TRBJ2-5, is DTGVSQNPRHKITKRGQNVTFRCDPISEHNRLYWYRQTLGQGPEFLTYFQNEAQLEKSRLLSDRFSAERPKGSFSTLEIQRTEQGDSAMYLCASSLGADRETQYFGPGTRLLVL.

The chain has TRBV10-3 and TRBJ2-7; 11 bases are shared with TRBD1. Unmatched junction bases numbered 5, after V lost 10 bases and J lost 3 bases. The germline gives CDR1 ENHRY, CDR2 SYGVKD. This CDR3 spans 13 amino acids. The CDR3 loop reads CATTDRGLYEQYF. For the CDR3, the DNA is TGTGCCACAACGGACAGGGGGCTCTACGAGCAGTACTTC.